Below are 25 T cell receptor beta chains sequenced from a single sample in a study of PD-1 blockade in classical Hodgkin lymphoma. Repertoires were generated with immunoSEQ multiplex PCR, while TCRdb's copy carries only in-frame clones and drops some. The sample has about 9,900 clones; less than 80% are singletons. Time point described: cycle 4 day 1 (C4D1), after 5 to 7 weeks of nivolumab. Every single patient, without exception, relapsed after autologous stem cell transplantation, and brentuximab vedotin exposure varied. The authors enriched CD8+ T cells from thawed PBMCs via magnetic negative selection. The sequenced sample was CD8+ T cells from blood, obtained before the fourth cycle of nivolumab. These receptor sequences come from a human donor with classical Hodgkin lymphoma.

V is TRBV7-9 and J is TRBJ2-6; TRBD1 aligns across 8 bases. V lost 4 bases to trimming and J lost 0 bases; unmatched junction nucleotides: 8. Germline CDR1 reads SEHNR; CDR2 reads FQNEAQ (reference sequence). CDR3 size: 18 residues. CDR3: CASSSSGGHSSGANVLTF. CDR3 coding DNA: TGTGCCAGCAGCTCCTCAGGGGGCCATTCCTCTGGGGCCAACGTCCTGACTTTC.

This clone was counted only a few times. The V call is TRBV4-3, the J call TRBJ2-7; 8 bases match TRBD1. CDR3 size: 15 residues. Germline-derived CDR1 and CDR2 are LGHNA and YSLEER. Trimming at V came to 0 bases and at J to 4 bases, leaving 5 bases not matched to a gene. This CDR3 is CASSQDLTGVYEQYF. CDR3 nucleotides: TGCGCCAGCAGCCAAGATCTGACAGGGGTTTACGAGCAGTACTTC.

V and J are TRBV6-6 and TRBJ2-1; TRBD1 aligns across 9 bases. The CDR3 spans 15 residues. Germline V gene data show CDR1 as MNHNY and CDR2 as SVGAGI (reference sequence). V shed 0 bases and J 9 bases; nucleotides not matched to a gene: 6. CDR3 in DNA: TGTGCCAGCAGTTACTCCTCTGGGACAGGGATTGAGCAGTTCTTC. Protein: CASSYSSGTGIEQFF.

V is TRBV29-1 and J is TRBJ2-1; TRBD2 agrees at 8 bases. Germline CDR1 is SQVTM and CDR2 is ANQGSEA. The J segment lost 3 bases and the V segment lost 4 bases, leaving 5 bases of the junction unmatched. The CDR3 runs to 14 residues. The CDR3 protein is CSVVRGGRYNEQFF. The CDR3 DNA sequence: TGCAGCGTTGTTCGGGGGGGCCGCTACAATGAGCAGTTCTTC.

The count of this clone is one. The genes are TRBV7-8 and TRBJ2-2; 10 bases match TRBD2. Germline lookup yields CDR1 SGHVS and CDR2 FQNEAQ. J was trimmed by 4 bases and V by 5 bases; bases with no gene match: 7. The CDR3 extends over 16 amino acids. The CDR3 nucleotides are TGTGCCAGCAGCCCTAGCGGGAGCTCGAGCACCGGGGAGCTGTTTTTT. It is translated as CASSPSGSSSTGELFF.

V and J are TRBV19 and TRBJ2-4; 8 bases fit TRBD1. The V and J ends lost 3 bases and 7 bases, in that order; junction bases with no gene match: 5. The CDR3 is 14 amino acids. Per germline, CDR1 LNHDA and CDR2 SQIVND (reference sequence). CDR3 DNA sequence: TGTGCCAGTAGTATGGACAGGGAATGGAACATTCAGTACTTC. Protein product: CASSMDREWNIQYF.

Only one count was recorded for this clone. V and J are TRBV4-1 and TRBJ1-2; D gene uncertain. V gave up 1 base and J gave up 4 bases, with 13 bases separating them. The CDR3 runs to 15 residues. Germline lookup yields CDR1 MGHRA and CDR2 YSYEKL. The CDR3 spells CASSQGATEGYGYTF. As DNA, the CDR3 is TGCGCCAGCAGCCAAGGGGCCACAGAGGGCTATGGCTACACCTTC.

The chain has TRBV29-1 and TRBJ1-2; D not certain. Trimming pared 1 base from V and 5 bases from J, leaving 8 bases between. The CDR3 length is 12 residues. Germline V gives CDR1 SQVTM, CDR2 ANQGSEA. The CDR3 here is CSVEGRIYGYTF. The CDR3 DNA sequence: TGCAGCGTTGAAGGCAGAATATATGGCTACACCTTC.

Here the CDR3 DNA reads TGTGCCAGCAATCCATCGGACGGCTACGAGCAGTACTTC. Amino acids: CASNPSDGYEQYF. V gene TRBV6-5 combines with J gene TRBJ2-7; D ambiguous. The CDR3 contains 13 residues. Trimming pared 7 bases from V and 3 bases from J, leaving 13 bases between. CDR1 and CDR2 from the germline V gene are MNHEY and SVGAGI.

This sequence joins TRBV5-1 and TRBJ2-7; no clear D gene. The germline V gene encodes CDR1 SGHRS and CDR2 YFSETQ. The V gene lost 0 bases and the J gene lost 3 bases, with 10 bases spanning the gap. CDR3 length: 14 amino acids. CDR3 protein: CASSLAIGIYEQYF. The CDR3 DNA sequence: TGCGCCAGCAGCTTGGCCATTGGGATCTACGAGCAGTACTTC.

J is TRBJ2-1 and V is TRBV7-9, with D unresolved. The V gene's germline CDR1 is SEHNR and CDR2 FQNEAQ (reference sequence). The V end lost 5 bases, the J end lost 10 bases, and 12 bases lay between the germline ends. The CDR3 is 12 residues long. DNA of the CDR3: TGTGCCAGCAGCCACATAGTTGAAGAGCAGTTCTTC. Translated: CASSHIVEEQFF.

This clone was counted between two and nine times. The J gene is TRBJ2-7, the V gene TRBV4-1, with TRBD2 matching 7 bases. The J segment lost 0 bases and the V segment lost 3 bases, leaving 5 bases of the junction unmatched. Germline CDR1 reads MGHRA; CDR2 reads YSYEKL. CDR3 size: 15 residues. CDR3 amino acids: CASSHSGTNSYEQYF. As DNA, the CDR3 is TGCGCCAGCAGCCATTCCGGGACTAACTCCTACGAGCAGTACTTC.

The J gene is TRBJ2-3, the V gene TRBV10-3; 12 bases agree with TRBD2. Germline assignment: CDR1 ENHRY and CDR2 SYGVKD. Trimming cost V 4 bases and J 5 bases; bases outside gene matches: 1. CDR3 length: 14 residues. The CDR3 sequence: CAISGLAGEDTQYF. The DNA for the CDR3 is TGTGCCATCAGTGGACTAGCGGGAGAAGATACGCAGTATTTT.

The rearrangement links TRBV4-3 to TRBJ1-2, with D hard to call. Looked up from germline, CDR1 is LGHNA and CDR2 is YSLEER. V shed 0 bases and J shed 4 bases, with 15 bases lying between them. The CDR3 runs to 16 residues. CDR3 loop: CASSQDVGWASYGYTF. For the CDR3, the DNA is TGCGCCAGCAGCCAAGATGTTGGTTGGGCAAGCTATGGCTACACCTTC.

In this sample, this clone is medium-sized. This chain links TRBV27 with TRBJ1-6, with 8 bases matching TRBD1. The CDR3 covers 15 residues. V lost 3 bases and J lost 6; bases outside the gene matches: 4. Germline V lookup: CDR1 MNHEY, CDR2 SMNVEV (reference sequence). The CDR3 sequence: CASSFTGGANSPLHF. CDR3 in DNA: TGTGCCAGCAGTTTTACAGGGGGGGCTAATTCACCCCTCCACTTT.

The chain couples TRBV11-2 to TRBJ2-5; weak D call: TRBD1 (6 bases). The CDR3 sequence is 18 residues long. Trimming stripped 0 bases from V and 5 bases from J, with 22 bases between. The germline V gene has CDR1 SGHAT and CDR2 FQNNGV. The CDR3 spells CASSLEEGDGVRWETQYF. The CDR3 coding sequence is TGTGCCAGCAGCTTAGAAGAGGGGGATGGGGTAAGATGGGAGACCCAGTACTTC.

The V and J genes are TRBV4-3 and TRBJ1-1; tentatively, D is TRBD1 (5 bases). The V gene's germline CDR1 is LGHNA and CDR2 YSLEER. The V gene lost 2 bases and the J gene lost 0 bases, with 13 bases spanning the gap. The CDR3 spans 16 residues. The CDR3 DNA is TGCGCCAGCAGCCAACAATGGACACTGATGAACACTGAAGCTTTCTTT. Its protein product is CASSQQWTLMNTEAFF.

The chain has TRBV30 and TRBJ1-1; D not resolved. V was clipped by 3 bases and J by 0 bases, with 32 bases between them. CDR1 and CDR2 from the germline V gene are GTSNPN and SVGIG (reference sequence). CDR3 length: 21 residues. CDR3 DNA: TGTGCCTGGAGAGCCACCCAGGTGAGCGCCTTGAAAACTTTCATGAACACTGAAGCTTTCTTT. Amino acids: CAWRATQVSALKTFMNTEAFF. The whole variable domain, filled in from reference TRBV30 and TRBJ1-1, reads SQTIHQWPATLVQPVGSPLSLECTVEGTSNPNLYWYRQAAGRGLQLLFYSVGIGQISSEVPQNLSASRPQDRQFILSSKKLLLSDSGFYLCAWRATQVSALKTFMNTEAFFGQGTRLTVV.

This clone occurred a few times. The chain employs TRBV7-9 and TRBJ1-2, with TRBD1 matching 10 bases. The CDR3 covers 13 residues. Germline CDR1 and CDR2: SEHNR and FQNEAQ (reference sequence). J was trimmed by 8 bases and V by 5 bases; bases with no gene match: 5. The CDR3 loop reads CASSRQGARGYTF. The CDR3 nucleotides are TGTGCCAGCAGCAGACAGGGGGCGCGCGGCTACACCTTC.

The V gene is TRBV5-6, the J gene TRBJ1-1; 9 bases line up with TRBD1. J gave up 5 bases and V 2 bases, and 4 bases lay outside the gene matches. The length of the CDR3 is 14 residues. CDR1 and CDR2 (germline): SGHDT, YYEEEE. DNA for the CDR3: TGTGCCAGCAGCTTCGGGACAGGGTCTACTGAAGCTTTCTTT. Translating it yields CASSFGTGSTEAFF.

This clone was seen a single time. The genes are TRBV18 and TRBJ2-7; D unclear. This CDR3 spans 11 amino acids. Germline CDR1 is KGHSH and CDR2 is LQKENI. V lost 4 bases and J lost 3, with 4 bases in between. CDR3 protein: CASSQDYEQYF. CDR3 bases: TGTGCCAGCTCACAGGACTACGAGCAGTACTTC.

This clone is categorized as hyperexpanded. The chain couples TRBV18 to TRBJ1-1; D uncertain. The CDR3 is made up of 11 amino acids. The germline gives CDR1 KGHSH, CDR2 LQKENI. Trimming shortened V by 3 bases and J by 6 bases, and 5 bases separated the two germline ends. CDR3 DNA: TGTGCCAGCTCACCCTCAGCTGAAGCTTTCTTT. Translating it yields CASSPSAEAFF.

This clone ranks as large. Written as DNA, the CDR3 is TGTGCCAGCATTTGGGGGTACGAGCAGTACTTC. Its protein is CASIWGYEQYF. The chain recombines TRBV25-1 with TRBJ2-7; either TRBD1 or TRBD2 may fit D (5 bases each). V was cut by 7 bases and J by 4 bases, with 8 bases left in between. The germline CDR1 and CDR2 sequences are MGHDK and SYGVNS. This CDR3 comprises 11 residues.

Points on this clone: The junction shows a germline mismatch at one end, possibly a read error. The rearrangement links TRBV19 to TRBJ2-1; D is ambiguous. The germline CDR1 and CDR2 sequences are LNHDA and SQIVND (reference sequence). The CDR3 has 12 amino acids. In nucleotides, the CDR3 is TGTGCCAGTAGCTACTTCTACGATGAGCAGTTCTTC. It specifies CASSYFYDEQFF. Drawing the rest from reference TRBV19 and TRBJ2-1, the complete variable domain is DGGITQSPKYLFRKEGQNVTLSCEQNLNHDAMYWYRQDPGQGLRLIYYSQIVNDFQKGDIAEGYSVSREKKESFPLTVTSAQKNPTAFYLCASSYFYDEQFFGPGTRLTVL.

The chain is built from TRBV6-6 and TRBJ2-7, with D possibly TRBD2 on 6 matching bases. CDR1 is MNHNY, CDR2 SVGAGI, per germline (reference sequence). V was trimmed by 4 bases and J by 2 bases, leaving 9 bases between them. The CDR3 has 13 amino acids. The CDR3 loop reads CASSLTSTYEQYF. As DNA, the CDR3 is TGTGCCAGCAGTTTAACTAGCACCTACGAGCAGTACTTC.